A single sample is the source of the 8 T cell receptor beta chains below, sequenced in a study of CD8 T cells in Susac syndrome. RNA, at about 0.45 to 1 ug, was reverse transcribed with random hexamers. TCRdb redid the calling of the immunoSEQ multiplex PCR reads with MiXCR, one entry per CDR3 protein. Among about 180,000 distinct CDR3 sequences, about 95% were seen once, and the ten largest hold about 0.15%. What was sequenced was CD8+ T cells from PBMCs. These receptors were taken from a human donor with multiple sclerosis.

In this sample, this clonotype turned up once. V gene TRBV18 combines with J gene TRBJ2-5; D not certain. V lost 6 bases and J 0 bases, leaving 5 bases between the germline ends. This CDR3 spans 12 amino acids. Germline CDR1 reads KGHSH; CDR2 reads LQKENI. In DNA, the CDR3 is TGTGCCAGCTCCGAGTACCAAGAGACCCAGTACTTC. Protein: CASSEYQETQYF.

The chain has TRBV7-9 and TRBJ2-1; 8 nucleotides align to TRBD1. The J segment lost 2 bases and the V segment lost 4 bases, leaving 10 bases of the junction unmatched. The length of the CDR3 is 17 residues. Germline-derived CDR1 and CDR2 are SEHNR and FQNEAQ (reference sequence). CDR3 in amino acids: CASSYPGGGDPYNEQFF. The CDR3, as DNA: TGTGCCAGCAGCTACCCAGGGGGCGGGGACCCCTACAATGAGCAGTTCTTC.

CDR3 protein: CSVLESELFTDTQYF. The CDR3 region has the DNA TGCAGCGTTTTGGAGTCCGAGTTATTTACAGATACGCAGTATTTT. V usage is TRBV29-1 and J usage is TRBJ2-3; no reliable D call. V was cut by 5 bases and J by 3 bases, with 18 bases left in between. The germline gives CDR1 SQVTM, CDR2 ANQGSEA. The CDR3 consists of 15 residues.

The J gene is TRBJ2-3, the V gene TRBV4-2; 12 bases are shared with TRBD2. CDR1 LGHNA and CDR2 YNFKEQ come from the germline V gene. The ends lost 6 bases at V and 2 bases at J; junction bases unmatched: 9. The CDR3 spans 17 residues. The CDR3 DNA follows: TGTGCCAGCAGACCTATAGGACTAGCGGGGTCCACAGATACGCAGTATTTT. It encodes CASRPIGLAGSTDTQYF.

V and J are TRBV6-5 and TRBJ2-3, with D maybe TRBD2 (6 bases). Germline V lookup: CDR1 MNHEY, CDR2 SVGAGI. CDR3 size: 11 residues. The V gene lost 7 bases and the J gene lost 8 bases, with 10 bases spanning the gap. The CDR3 reads CASKVGGTQYF. The CDR3 nucleotides read TGTGCCAGCAAGGTCGGGGGTACGCAGTATTTT.

The chain combines TRBV9 with TRBJ1-2, with 9 bases identical to TRBD1. This CDR3 has 14 residues. The ends lost 6 bases at V and 3 bases at J; junction bases unmatched: 6. Germline loops: CDR1 SGDLS, CDR2 YYNGEE. CDR3: CASTRDRADYGYTF. The DNA of the CDR3 is TGTGCCAGCACCCGGGACAGGGCTGACTATGGCTACACCTTC.

To note about this clonotype: Relative to the germline gene, one junction end is altered; a read error may explain this. The V gene is TRBV9, the J gene TRBJ1-2; unclear D gene. CDR3 size: 9 residues. Germline-derived CDR1 and CDR2 are SGDLS and YYNGEE. CDR3 residues: CSGSDGYTF. CDR3 sequence (DNA): TGCTCGGGGTCGGACGGCTACACCTTC.

The chain combines TRBV28 with TRBJ2-3, with D uncertain. CDR1 is MDHEN, CDR2 SYDVKM, per germline. The CDR3 sequence is 17 residues long. V was shortened by 5 bases and J by 6 bases, with 24 bases between the two germline ends. The CDR3 DNA reads as TGTGCCAGCAGTCGCCCCCCTCTCCAGGTTCGCCCGGATACGCAGTATTTT. Translating it yields CASSRPPLQVRPDTQYF.